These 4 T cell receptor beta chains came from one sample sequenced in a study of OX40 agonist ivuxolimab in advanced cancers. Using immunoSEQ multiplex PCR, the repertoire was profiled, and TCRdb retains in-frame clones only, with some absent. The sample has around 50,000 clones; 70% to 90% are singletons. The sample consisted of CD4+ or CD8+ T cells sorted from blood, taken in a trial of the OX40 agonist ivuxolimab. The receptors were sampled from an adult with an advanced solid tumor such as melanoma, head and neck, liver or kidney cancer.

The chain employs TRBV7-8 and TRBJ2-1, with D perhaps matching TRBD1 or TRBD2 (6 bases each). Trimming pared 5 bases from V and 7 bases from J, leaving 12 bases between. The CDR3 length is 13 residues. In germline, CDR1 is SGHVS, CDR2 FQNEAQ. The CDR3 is CASSGGLANEQFF. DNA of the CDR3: TGTGCCAGCAGCGGGGGCCTAGCGAATGAGCAGTTCTTC.

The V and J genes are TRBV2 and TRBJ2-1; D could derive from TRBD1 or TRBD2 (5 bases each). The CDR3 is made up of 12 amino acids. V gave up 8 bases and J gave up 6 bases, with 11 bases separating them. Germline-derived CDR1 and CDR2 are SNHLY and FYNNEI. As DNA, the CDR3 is TGTGCCAGCCGAATCGGGGCCAATGAGCAGTTCTTC. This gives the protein CASRIGANEQFF.

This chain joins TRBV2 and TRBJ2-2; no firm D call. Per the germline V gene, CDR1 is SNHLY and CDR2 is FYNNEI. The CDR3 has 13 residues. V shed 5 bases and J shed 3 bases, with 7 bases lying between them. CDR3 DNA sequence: TGTGCCAGCAGTCCTTTATACACCGGGGAGCTGTTTTTT. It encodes CASSPLYTGELFF.

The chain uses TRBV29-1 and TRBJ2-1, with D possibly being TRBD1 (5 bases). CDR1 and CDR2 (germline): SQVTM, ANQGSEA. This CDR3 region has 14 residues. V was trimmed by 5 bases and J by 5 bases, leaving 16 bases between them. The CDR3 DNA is TGCAGCGTTAGTGGTGGCAGGGCCGACAATGAGCAGTTCTTC. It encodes CSVSGGRADNEQFF.